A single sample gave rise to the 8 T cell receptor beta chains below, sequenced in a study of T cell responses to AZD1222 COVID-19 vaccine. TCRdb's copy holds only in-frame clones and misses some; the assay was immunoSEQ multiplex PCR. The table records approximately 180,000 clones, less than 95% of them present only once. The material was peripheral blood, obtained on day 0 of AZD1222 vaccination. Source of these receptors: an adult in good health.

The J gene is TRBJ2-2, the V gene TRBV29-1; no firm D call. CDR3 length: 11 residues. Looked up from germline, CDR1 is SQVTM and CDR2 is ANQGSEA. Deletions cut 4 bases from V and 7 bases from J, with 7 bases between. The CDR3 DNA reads TGCAGCGTTGCCTTGGGCGGGGAGCTGTTTTTT. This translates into CSVALGGELFF.

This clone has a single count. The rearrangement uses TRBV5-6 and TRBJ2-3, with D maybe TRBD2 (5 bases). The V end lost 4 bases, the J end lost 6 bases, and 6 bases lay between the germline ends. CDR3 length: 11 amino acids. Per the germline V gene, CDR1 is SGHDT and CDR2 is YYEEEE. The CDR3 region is CASSRRDTQYF. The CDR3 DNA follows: TGTGCCAGCAGCCGGAGGGATACGCAGTATTTT.

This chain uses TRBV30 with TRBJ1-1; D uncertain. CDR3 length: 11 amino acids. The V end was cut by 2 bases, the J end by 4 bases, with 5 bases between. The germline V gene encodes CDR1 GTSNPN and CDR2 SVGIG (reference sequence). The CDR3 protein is CAWSRGTEAFF. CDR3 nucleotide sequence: TGTGCCTGGAGTCGGGGCACTGAAGCTTTCTTT.

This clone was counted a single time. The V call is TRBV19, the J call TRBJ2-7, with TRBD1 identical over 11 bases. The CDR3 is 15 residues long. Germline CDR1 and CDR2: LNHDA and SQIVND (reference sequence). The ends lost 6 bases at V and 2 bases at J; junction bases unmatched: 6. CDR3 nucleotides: TGTGCCAGTAGCGGACAGGGGGCCTCCACCTACGAGCAGTACTTC. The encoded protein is CASSGQGASTYEQYF. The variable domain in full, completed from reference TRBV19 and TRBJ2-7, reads DGGITQSPKYLFRKEGQNVTLSCEQNLNHDAMYWYRQDPGQGLRLIYYSQIVNDFQKGDIAEGYSVSREKKESFPLTVTSAQKNPTAFYLCASSGQGASTYEQYFGPGTRLTVT.

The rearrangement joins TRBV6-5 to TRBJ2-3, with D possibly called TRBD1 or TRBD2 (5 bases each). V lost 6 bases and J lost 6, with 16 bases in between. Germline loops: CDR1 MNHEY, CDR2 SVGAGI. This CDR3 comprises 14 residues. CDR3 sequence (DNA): TGTGCCAGCAGCACTCTTGGGACCATGGATACGCAGTATTTT. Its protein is CASSTLGTMDTQYF.

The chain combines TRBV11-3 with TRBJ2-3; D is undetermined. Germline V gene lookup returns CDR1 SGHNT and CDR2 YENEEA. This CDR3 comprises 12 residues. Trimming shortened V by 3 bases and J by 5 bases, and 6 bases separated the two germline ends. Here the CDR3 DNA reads TGTGCCAGCAGCTTCCGAGGAGATACGCAGTATTTT. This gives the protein CASSFRGDTQYF.

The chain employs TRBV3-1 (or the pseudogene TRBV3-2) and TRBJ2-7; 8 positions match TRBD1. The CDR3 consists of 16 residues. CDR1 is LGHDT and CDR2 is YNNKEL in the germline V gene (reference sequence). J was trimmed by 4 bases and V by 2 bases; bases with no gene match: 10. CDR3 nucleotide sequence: TGTGCCAGCAGCCAACCCCAGGGGGACAGGAATTACGAGCAGTACTTC. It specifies CASSQPQGDRNYEQYF.

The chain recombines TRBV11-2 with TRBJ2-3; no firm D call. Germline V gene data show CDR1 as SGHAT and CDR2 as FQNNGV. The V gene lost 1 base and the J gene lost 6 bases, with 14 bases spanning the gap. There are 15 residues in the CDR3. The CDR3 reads CASSLGFVTPDTQYF. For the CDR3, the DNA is TGTGCCAGCAGCTTAGGCTTCGTGACCCCCGATACGCAGTATTTT.